The rows below give T cell receptor beta chains drawn from one sample of a study of shared clonotypes between healthy human individuals. The protocol was immunoSEQ multiplex PCR, while the TCRdb copy is restricted to in-frame clones and leaves out a portion. The sample shows some 490,000 clones, around 85% of them seen only once. The sequencing input was PBMCs. These receptor sequences come from a woman aged 40 to 50 in good health. Some clones in this sample may be carry-over from other donors' samples. Both conserved end residues are trimmed from each CDR3. The order of the fields is V gene, CDR3 length, CDR3 protein.

V gene: TRBV5-5
CDR3 length: 13
CDR3 protein: ASKLEGFPQTEAF

V gene: TRBV2
CDR3 length: 13
CDR3 protein: ASSDLAGGVDTQY

V gene: TRBV10-1
CDR3 length: 12
CDR3 protein: ASSESGSGNTIY

V gene: TRBV30
CDR3 length: 13
CDR3 protein: AWSPGTQSTDTQY

V gene: TRBV2
CDR3 length: 11
CDR3 protein: ASSARFEETQY

V gene: TRBV2
CDR3 length: 12
CDR3 protein: ASSSQRQDYGYT

V gene: TRBV7-2
CDR3 length: 14
CDR3 protein: ASSLAGTGGIYEQY

V gene: TRBV4-3
CDR3 length: 14
CDR3 protein: ASSQQPSGGPYEQY

V gene: TRBV9
CDR3 length: 14
CDR3 protein: ASSVAYGSSYNEQF

V gene: TRBV5-4
CDR3 length: 14
CDR3 protein: ASSFPGLAGDNEQF

V gene: TRBV29-1
CDR3 length: 10
CDR3 protein: SVEEVRETQY

V gene: TRBV6-4
CDR3 length: 13
CDR3 protein: ASSGTSGPQETQY

V gene: TRBV4-1
CDR3 length: 19
CDR3 protein: ASSQSPLRLAGGPNTGELF

V gene: TRBV11-2
CDR3 length: 12
CDR3 protein: ASSMTSGSHEQY

V gene: TRBV18
CDR3 length: 11
CDR3 protein: ASSPSGYQPQH

V gene: TRBV27
CDR3 length: 15
CDR3 protein: ASSPLSGRAAYNEQF

V gene: TRBV7-9
CDR3 length: 14
CDR3 protein: ASITAGTWGTGELF

V gene: TRBV5-1
CDR3 length: 12
CDR3 protein: ASSFSTGGTEAF